Presented here are 16 T cell receptor beta chains from one specimen sequenced in a study of early T cells in non-severe SARS-CoV-2 infection. TCRdb ran MiXCR on the 5' RACE reads and lists one entry per CDR3 protein. The table lists tens of thousands of distinct CDR3 sequences, around 5.7% of them singletons. The sample in question was whole blood, obtained at baseline. The origin of the receptors is an adult who was a healthcare worker with PCR-confirmed SARS-CoV-2 infection or an uninfected control (not recorded which).

This clonotype was recorded many times. The chain recombines TRBV19 with TRBJ1-4; D unresolved. The CDR3 sequence is 14 residues long. Germline V gives CDR1 LNHDA, CDR2 SQIVND (reference sequence). Deletions cut 5 bases from V and 8 bases from J, with 15 bases between. This chain's CDR3 is CASSGIATGEKLFF. In DNA form, the CDR3 reads TGTGCCAGTAGTGGTATAGCGACCGGGGAAAAACTGTTTTTT.

This clonotype occurred a few times. The junction does not match germline at one end; this may be a read error. This CDR3 reads CSARDRDRLMTEAFF. The CDR3 nucleotides read TGCAGTGCTAGGGACCGGGACAGGTTAATGACTGAAGCCTTCTTT. The V call is TRBV20-1, the J call TRBJ1-1; 8 bases fit TRBD1. The CDR3 is 15 residues long. Germline assignment: CDR1 DFQATT and CDR2 SNEGSKA (reference sequence).

This clonotype was observed a handful of times. This chain connects TRBV7-6 to TRBJ2-1; unclear D gene. V shed 5 bases and J shed 12 bases, with 14 bases lying between them. This CDR3 contains 12 residues. CDR1 is SGHVS and CDR2 is FNYEAQ in the germline V gene. This CDR3 reads CASSPHPPMQFF. As DNA, the CDR3 is TGTGCCAGCAGCCCCCACCCACCGATGCAGTTCTTC.

This clonotype showed up just a few times. This chain uses TRBV6-2 or TRBV6-3 with TRBJ1-1; D is uncertain. Trimming left V 2 bases short and J 5 bases short, with 12 bases between. The CDR3 spans 14 residues. Germline V gene lookup returns CDR1 MNHEY and CDR2 SVGEGT. The CDR3 spells CASSYGLDKTEAFF. CDR3 DNA: TGTGCCAGCAGTTACGGTCTTGACAAAACTGAAGCTTTCTTT.

V usage is TRBV15 and J usage is TRBJ1-2; D is unclear. The V end was cut by 0 bases, the J end by 3 bases, with 14 bases between. Germline CDR1 is LNHNV and CDR2 is YYDKDF (reference sequence). This CDR3 has 16 residues. The CDR3: CATSRDLSGRHYGYTF. CDR3 nucleotides: TGTGCCACCAGCAGAGATCTCAGCGGCCGACACTATGGCTACACCTTC.

The rearrangement joins TRBV4-3 to TRBJ2-1, with 10 bases fitting TRBD2. Germline trimming cut 0 bases from V and 5 bases from J; bases unmatched to any gene: 4. The CDR3 totals 16 residues. CDR1 is LGHNA, CDR2 YSLEER, per germline. The CDR3 DNA reads TGCGCCAGCAGCCAAGATCTGCTAGCGGGAGACAATGAGCAGTTCTTC. It specifies CASSQDLLAGDNEQFF.

This clonotype was seen ten or more times. The CDR3 DNA reads TGCGCCAGCAGCCACGGACAGGGAAAGAACACTGAAGCTTTCTTT. This codes for CASSHGQGKNTEAFF. This chain links TRBV5-1 with TRBJ1-1; 8 bases map to TRBD1. The CDR3 contains 15 residues. V trimming: 4 bases; J trimming: 1 base; junction bases outside the gene matches: 6. Per the germline V gene, CDR1 is SGHRS and CDR2 is YFSETQ.

This clonotype was seen at least ten times. The rearrangement uses TRBV6-5 and TRBJ2-3; tentative D call: TRBD2 (5 bases). CDR1 and CDR2 (germline): MNHEY, SVGAGI. V lost 9 bases and J 2 bases, leaving 15 bases between the germline ends. The CDR3 length is 14 residues. As DNA, the CDR3 is TGTGCCAGTTCTACTAGTCCCTTCACAGATACGCAGTATTTT. This encodes CASSTSPFTDTQYF.

This clonotype was observed many times. The DNA for the CDR3 is TGTGCCAGCAGTTCCCAGGTGTCCGGGGAGCTGTTTTTT. Translated: CASSSQVSGELFF. This chain uses TRBV6-5 with TRBJ2-2, with D unclear. Trimming left V 4 bases short and J 6 bases short, with 9 bases between. The germline CDR1 and CDR2 sequences are MNHEY and SVGAGI. This CDR3 is 13 amino acids long.

The CDR3 region has the DNA TGTGCCAGCAGCCAAGAAGGAGGGACACTCTACGAGCAGTACTTC. It specifies CASSQEGGTLYEQYF. The V gene is TRBV4-2, the J gene TRBJ2-7; tentatively, D is TRBD1 or TRBD2 (6 bases each). From germline, CDR1 is LGHNA and CDR2 YNFKEQ. Trimming pared 0 bases from V and 3 bases from J, leaving 12 bases between. CDR3 length: 15 residues.

This clonotype has a count of ten or more. The chain has TRBV12-3 or TRBV12-4 and TRBJ2-1; tentative D call: TRBD2 (6 bases). V lost 6 bases and J 10 bases, leaving 16 bases between the germline ends. This CDR3 is 13 amino acids long. CDR3 region: CASSPGARREQFF. In DNA, the CDR3 is TGTGCCAGCAGCCCGGGAGCAAGGAGGGAGCAGTTCTTC.

The CDR3 loop is CASSPGNSGNTIYF. CDR3 nucleotide sequence: TGTGCCAGCAGCCCAGGCAACTCTGGAAACACCATATATTTT. The gene calls are TRBV7-9 and TRBJ1-3; D is ambiguous. The CDR3 contains 14 residues. V lost 5 bases and J lost 0, with 8 bases in between. Germline-derived CDR1 and CDR2 are SEHNR and FQNEAQ (reference sequence).

This clonotype occurred a few times. V usage is TRBV28 and J usage is TRBJ1-5, with 9 positions matching TRBD1. This CDR3 is built from 14 residues. Germline values: CDR1 MDHEN, CDR2 SYDVKM. Germline trimming cut 4 bases from V and 5 bases from J; bases unmatched to any gene: 3. CDR3: CASSSGDRDQPQHF. The DNA of the CDR3 is TGTGCCAGCAGTTCAGGGGACAGGGATCAGCCCCAGCATTTT.

In its sample, this clonotype was seen many times. The J gene is TRBJ1-5, the V gene TRBV18, with D tentatively TRBD1 (6 bases). Between the trimmed V and J ends, which lost 6 bases and 5 bases, there was a span of 14 bases. The CDR3 is 14 residues long. CDR1 KGHSH and CDR2 LQKENI come from the germline V gene. The CDR3: CASSLTGADQPQHF. The CDR3 region has the DNA TGTGCCAGCTCCCTTACGGGGGCAGATCAGCCCCAGCATTTT.

This clonotype was found many times. The V and J genes are TRBV15 and TRBJ2-4; D is unclear. The CDR3 is 16 amino acids. Germline V CDR1 and CDR2: LNHNV, YYDKDF (reference sequence). V was cut by 0 bases and J by 0 bases, with 9 bases left in between. The DNA of the CDR3 is TGTGCCACCAGCAGAGAACTCCCTCTAGCCAAAAACATTCAGTACTTC. Amino acids: CATSRELPLAKNIQYF.

CDR3 sequence (DNA): TGTGCCAGCAGGGAGACTAGCGGCCAAGAGACCCAGTACTTC. Residues: CASRETSGQETQYF. The chain couples TRBV12-3 or TRBV12-4 to TRBJ2-5, with TRBD2 matching over 9 bases. J lost 1 base, V lost 6 bases, and 3 bases had no gene match. The CDR3 covers 14 residues.